This T cell receptor (beta chain) was obtained from a study of T cell clusters in autoimmune cytopenias. TRB was amplified by touch-down multiplex PCR, primer pools A and B combined. TCRdb re-called the multiplex PCR reads and shows each CDR3 protein once, DNA omitted. This sample's clone table lists under 8,500 distinct CDR3 sequences. TRB was amplified from about 250 ng of peripheral blood genomic DNA per sample. CDR3 length equals 15 residues. These data were likewise used in another study, on T cell repertoires in aging, cancer and after chemotherapy. That work states: The full dataset contained around 10 million TCR reads.

This sequence was found in a human donor in good health. This sequence joins TRBV12-3 or TRBV12-4 and TRBJ1-3. Sequencing was done on a sample of peripheral blood. The CDR3 region is CASFSRPKGGNTIYF.